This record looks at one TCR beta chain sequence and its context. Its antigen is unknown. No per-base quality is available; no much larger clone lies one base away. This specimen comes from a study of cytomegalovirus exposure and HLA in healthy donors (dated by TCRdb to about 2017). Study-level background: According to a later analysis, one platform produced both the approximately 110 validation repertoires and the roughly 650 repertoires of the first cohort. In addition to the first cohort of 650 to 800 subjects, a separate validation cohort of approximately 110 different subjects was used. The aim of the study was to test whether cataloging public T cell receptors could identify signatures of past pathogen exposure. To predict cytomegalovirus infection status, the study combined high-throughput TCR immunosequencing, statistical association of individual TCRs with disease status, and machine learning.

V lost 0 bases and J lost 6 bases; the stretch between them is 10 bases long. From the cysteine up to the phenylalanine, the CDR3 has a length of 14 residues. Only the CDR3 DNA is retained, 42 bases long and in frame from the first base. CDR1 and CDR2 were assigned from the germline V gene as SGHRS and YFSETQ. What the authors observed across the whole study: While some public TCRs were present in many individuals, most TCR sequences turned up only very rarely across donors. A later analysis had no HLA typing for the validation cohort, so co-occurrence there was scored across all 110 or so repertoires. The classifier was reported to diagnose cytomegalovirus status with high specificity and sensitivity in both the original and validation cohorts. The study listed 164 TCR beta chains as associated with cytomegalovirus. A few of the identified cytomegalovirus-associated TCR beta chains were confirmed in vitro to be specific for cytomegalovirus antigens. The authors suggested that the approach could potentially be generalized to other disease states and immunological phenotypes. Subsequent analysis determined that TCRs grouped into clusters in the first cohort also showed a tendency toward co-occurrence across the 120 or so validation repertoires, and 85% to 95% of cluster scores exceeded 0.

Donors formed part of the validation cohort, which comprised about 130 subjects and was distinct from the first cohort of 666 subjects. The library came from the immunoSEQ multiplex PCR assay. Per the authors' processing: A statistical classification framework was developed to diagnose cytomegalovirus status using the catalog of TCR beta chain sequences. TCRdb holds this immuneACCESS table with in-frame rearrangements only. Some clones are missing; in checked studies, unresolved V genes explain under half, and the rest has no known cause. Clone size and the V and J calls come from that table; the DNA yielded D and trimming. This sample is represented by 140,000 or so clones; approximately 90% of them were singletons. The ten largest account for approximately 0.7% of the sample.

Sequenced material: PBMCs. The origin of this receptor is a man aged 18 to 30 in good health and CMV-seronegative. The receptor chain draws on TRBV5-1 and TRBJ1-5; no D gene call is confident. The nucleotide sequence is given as TGCGCCAGCAGCTTGGATGGCGGGGTTCAGCCCCAGCATTTT. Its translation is CASSLDGGVQPQHF.